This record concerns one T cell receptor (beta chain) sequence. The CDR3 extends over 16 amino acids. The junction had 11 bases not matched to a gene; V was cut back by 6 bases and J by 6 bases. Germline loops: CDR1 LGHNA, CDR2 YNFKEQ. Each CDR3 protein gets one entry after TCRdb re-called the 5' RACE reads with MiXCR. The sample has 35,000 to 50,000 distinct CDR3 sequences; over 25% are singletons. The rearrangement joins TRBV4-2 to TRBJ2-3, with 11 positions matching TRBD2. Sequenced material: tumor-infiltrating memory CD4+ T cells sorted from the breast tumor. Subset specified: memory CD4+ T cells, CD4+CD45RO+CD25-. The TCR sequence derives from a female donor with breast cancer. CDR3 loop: CASSHLTSGVADTQYF. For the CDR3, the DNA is TGTGCCAGCAGTCACCTGACTAGCGGGGTGGCCGATACGCAGTATTTT.